This entry lists 13 T cell receptor beta chains sequenced from one sample in a study of CD8 T cells in ankylosing spondylitis. TCRdb re-analysed the 5' RACE reads in MiXCR, keeping a single row per CDR3 protein. In the table there are 310,000 or so distinct CDR3 sequences, 15% to 25% of which are singletons. Specimen: blood, either unsorted or a sorted T cell fraction (not recorded which). Receptors were obtained from a male donor with ankylosing spondylitis or in good health (not recorded which).

This clonotype has a count of ten or more. The chain couples TRBV5-1 to TRBJ2-1; no definite D call. The CDR3 extends over 13 amino acids. Deletions cut 0 bases from V and 4 bases from J, with 5 bases between. In germline, CDR1 is SGHRS, CDR2 YFSETQ. The CDR3 reads CASSLGNYNEQFF. The DNA of the CDR3 is TGCGCCAGCAGCTTGGGGAATTACAATGAGCAGTTCTTC.

This sequence joins TRBV24-1 and TRBJ2-1, with 8 bases fitting TRBD1. Unmatched junction bases numbered 12, after V lost 4 bases and J lost 8 bases. The CDR3 is 16 residues long. Germline loops: CDR1 KGHDR, CDR2 SFDVKD. CDR3 sequence (DNA): TGTGCCACCAGTGACGTAATTGGACAGGGTCCCGATGAGCAGTTCTTC. This sequence encodes CATSDVIGQGPDEQFF.

The sample holds a few counts of this clonotype. The chain has TRBV9 and TRBJ2-2; TRBD1 is a possible D gene (6 bases). The CDR3 consists of 17 residues. Trimming pared 0 bases from V and 2 bases from J, leaving 14 bases between. CDR1 SGDLS and CDR2 YYNGEE come from the germline V gene. The CDR3 reads CASSVGLGQTNTGELFF. The DNA for the CDR3 is TGTGCCAGCAGCGTAGGGCTGGGACAAACAAACACCGGGGAGCTGTTTTTT.

In this sample, this clonotype turned up a few times. A read error may account for a junction end that differs from germline. This chain links TRBV2 with TRBJ2-5, with D maybe TRBD1 (6 bases). CDR3 size: 14 residues. The V gene's germline CDR1 is SNHLY and CDR2 FYNNEI. The CDR3 loop is CASSFPGVQGTQYF. The CDR3 nucleotides read TGTGCCAGTTCTTTCCCAGGGGTTCAAGGGACCCAGTACTTC.

The chain combines TRBV20-1 with TRBJ2-1; either TRBD1 or TRBD2 may fit D (7 bases each). The CDR3 is made up of 13 amino acids. V lost 1 base and J lost 5, with 9 bases in between. Germline CDR1 is DFQATT and CDR2 is SNEGSKA (reference sequence). Here the CDR3 DNA reads TGCAGTGCTAGAGCAGGGGGGGACAATGAGCAGTTCTTC. Its protein is CSARAGGDNEQFF.

CDR3 coding DNA: TGTGCCGCCTCCTTCGACAGTCTGTCCTACAATGAGCAGTTCTTC. Its translation is CAASFDSLSYNEQFF. This chain connects TRBV10-3 to TRBJ2-1, with D possibly matching TRBD1 (5 bases). This CDR3 has 15 residues. Between the trimmed V and J ends, which lost 11 bases and 1 base, there was a span of 18 bases. CDR1 and CDR2 (germline): ENHRY, SYGVKD.

In its sample, this clonotype was seen a few times. The chain is built from TRBV6-1 and TRBJ1-4; 7 nucleotides align to TRBD1. Germline-derived CDR1 and CDR2 are MNHNS and SASEGT. After removal of 5 bases from V and 0 bases from J, the junction contained 3 bases not matched to a gene. This CDR3 contains 15 residues. The CDR3 region has the DNA TGTGCCAGCAGTCGGGACAGACCAACTAATGAAAAACTGTTTTTT. The encoded protein is CASSRDRPTNEKLFF.

V and J are TRBV20-1 and TRBJ2-5; D unresolved. This CDR3 spans 13 amino acids. Germline V lookup: CDR1 DFQATT, CDR2 SNEGSKA (reference sequence). The V end lost 3 bases, the J end lost 0 bases, and 8 bases lay between the germline ends. CDR3 amino acids: CSASSTHQETQYF. The CDR3 DNA follows: TGCAGTGCTAGCAGCACCCACCAAGAGACCCAGTACTTC.

This clonotype came up many times. This chain links TRBV7-2 with TRBJ2-2, with 7 bases fitting TRBD1. The germline V gene has CDR1 SGHTA and CDR2 FQGNSA. V trimming: 5 bases; J trimming: 4 bases; junction bases outside the gene matches: 7. This CDR3 comprises 15 residues. CDR3 sequence reads: CASSRGGQSTGELFF. The DNA of the CDR3 is TGTGCCAGCAGCCGAGGGGGACAGTCCACCGGGGAGCTGTTTTTT.

This clonotype was found a few times. The chain combines TRBV7-6 with TRBJ1-1; no firm D call. Germline V gene data show CDR1 as SGHVS and CDR2 as FNYEAQ. The CDR3 is 12 amino acids. Trimming took off 5 bases at V and 8 bases at J, with 12 bases between the two ends. The CDR3 region is CASSPMGGEAFF. DNA of the CDR3: TGTGCCAGCAGCCCCATGGGAGGGGAAGCTTTCTTT.

The chain links TRBV7-9 to TRBJ2-3; 11 bases fit TRBD1. This CDR3 is built from 15 residues. V was clipped by 4 bases and J by 4 bases; unmatched bases: 4. The germline CDR1 and CDR2 sequences are SEHNR and FQNEAQ (reference sequence). CDR3 loop: CASSSGQGGADTQYF. The CDR3 DNA reads as TGTGCCAGCAGCTCGGGACAGGGGGGCGCAGATACGCAGTATTTT.

This clonotype was counted once. The chain joins TRBV20-1 to TRBJ2-5; D gene uncertain. This CDR3 has 11 amino acids. Germline CDR1 is DFQATT and CDR2 is SNEGSKA (reference sequence). Trimming took 7 bases from V and 3 from J, leaving 9 bases between them. The CDR3: CSVGGKETQYF. CDR3 DNA: TGCAGTGTCGGCGGAAAAGAGACCCAGTACTTC.

The chain's CDR3 is CASSGSQGLTEAFF. In DNA form, the CDR3 reads TGTGCCAGCAGTGGATCACAGGGGCTGACTGAAGCTTTCTTT. The chain is built from TRBV6-1 and TRBJ1-1; 7 bases are a match to TRBD1. The CDR3 is 14 amino acids. The junction had 7 bases not matched to a gene; V was cut back by 4 bases and J by 5 bases. Germline lookup yields CDR1 MNHNS and CDR2 SASEGT.